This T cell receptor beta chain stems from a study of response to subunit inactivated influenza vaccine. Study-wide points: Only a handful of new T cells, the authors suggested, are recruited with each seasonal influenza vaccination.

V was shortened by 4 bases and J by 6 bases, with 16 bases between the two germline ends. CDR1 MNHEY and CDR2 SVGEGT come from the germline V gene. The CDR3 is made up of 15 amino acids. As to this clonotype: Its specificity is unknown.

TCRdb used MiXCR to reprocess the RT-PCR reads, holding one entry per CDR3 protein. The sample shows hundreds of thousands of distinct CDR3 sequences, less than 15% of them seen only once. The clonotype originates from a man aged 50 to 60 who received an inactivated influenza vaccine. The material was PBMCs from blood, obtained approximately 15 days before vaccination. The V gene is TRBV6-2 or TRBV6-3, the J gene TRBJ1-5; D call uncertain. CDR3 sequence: CASSSVNLGSQPQHF. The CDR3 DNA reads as TGTGCCAGCAGTTCCGTAAATCTCGGGAGTCAGCCCCAGCATTTT.